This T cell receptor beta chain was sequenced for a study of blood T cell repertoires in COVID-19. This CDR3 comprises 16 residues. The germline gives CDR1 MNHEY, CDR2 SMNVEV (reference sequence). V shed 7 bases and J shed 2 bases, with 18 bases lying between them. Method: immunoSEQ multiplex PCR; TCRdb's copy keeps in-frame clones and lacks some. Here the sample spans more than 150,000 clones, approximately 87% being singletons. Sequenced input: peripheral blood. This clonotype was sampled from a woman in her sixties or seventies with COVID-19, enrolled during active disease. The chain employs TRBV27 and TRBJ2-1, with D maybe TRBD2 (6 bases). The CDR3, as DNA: TGTGCCAGCACCCCCCTTGGGGGACTGACCTACAATGAGCAGTTCTTC. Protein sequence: CASTPLGGLTYNEQFF.